This TCR beta chain was documented in a study of blood T cell repertoires in COVID-19 (dated by TCRdb to the early 2020s). Regarding the complete study: Collaborator samples came from the United States, Italy and Spain and covered acute and convalescent phases of COVID-19. Samples were obtained from the ongoing ImmuneRACE study (first 160 participants) and from about 1,300 subjects provided by 6 global collaborators. Where HLA class I and class II types were available, the types were taken from metadata supplied by the sample provider, not from assay-based typing. The prospective study material was composed of cDNA or gDNA derived from T cells, B-cell-depleted T cells, or PBMCs. Deeply sampled blood TCRbeta repertoires from subjects exposed to, actively infected with, or recovered from COVID-19 were included in the dataset. The repertoires were made available in a free public database intended to serve as a resource for research on the immune response to SARS-CoV-2. Sample metadata almost always included a de-identified subject ID, COVID-19 status, age in years and sex. The paper as a whole reports these results and caveats: The quantity of clinical and demographic metadata differed by source and by participant and was supplied without curation.

Concerning this clone itself: What antigen it recognizes has not been identified. Base qualities were left out, and no much larger clone turns up one base away.

The CDR3 spans 14 residues, from the cysteine through the phenylalanine. Of all the DNA, just the CDR3 is kept, 42 bases in frame from base 1. The germline V gene (reference sequence) sets CDR1 to LGHDT and CDR2 to YNNKEL. Relative to germline, V is missing 2 bases and J is missing 5 bases, with 1 base of the junction outside any gene match. The immunoSEQ Assay, a bias-controlled multiplex PCR, was used to amplify TCRbeta CDR3 regions from genomic DNA. On the authors' methods: The number of nucleated cells in each sample was estimated from the amplification of reference gene primers within the assay. To quantify the absolute abundance of each unique TCRbeta CDR3 rearrangement, sequence reads were collapsed and filtered. Productive Simpson clonality was computed per sample as the square root of Simpson's diversity index over productive rearrangements. The immuneACCESS repertoire file appears here via TCRdb, limited to in-frame rearrangements. These files lack a portion of the clones; in checked studies, under half of the deficit traces to unresolved V genes, and the cause of the others is not known. Clone size and the V and J calls come from that table; the DNA yielded D and trimming. For this sample the table gives some 41,000 clones, of which around 87% were detected only once. 8% to 10% of the sample belongs to the ten largest clones.

Whole blood was collected in K2EDTA tubes by collaborating institutions according to the institutions' own protocols. For TCRbeta analysis, collaborator samples were shipped as frozen whole blood, as isolated PBMCs, or as DNA extracted from either sample type. This sequence was found in a woman of 80 years or more with active COVID-19. The sample taken for sequencing was peripheral blood. The chain joins TRBV3-1 (or the pseudogene TRBV3-2) to TRBJ1-5, and 9 bases in between align with TRBD1. For the CDR3, the sequence is CASSQRTGDQPQHF. The DNA sequence is given as TGTGCCAGCAGCCAACGGACAGGGGATCAGCCCCAGCATTTT.